This TCR beta chain derives from a study of T cell responses to AZD1222 COVID-19 vaccine (dated by TCRdb to about 2021). In terms of the full investigation: Because spike-specific TCR depth and breadth did not differ between the two schedules, AZD1222 recipients who got a second dose at roughly 4 weeks were pooled with those who got a second dose at roughly 12 weeks. TCR sequencing covered 233 trial participants: 200 to 220 given two doses of AZD1222 and about 26 given two doses of MenACWY control vaccine. Trial participants were enrolled into age subgroups of 18-55, 56-69 and 70-plus years, which contained about 160, 30 and 59 TCR-sequenced participants, respectively.

The investigation overall reported the following: No day 14 peak-response samples were available, so repertoires were characterized only after the peak T cell response. Most participants were white British and females outnumbered males, and the authors suggested that clonal diversity may have been underestimated. After two AZD1222 doses, both the breadth and the depth of spike-specific TCRs were significantly higher than at day 0 and than in MenACWY recipients. CD4 TCRs associated with the vaccine covered the entire spike protein, and the dominant responses were in regions 160-218 and 743-854. Conclusions about previously exposed vaccinees are limited, since just five to seven AZD1222 recipients were seropositive for SARS-CoV-2 at baseline. In the small 56-69-year group, the increase in depth fell short of significance, most likely because of low power. Nearly half of unique spike-specific TCRs reportedly recognized epitopes outside regions mutated in the B.1.351 and B.1.1.7 variants.

The CDR3 regions of human TCRbeta chains were analyzed by immunosequencing. Per the original workflow: TCRs in the repertoires were compared against a reference library of SARS-CoV-2-specific TCRs that had been generated with the MIRA antigen-specificity platform. Breadth meant the fraction of unique TCRs that were SARS-CoV-2-associated, whereas depth meant the fraction of total T cells that were SARS-CoV-2-associated. Each spike-specific TCR was assigned to its reactive spike region and to a CD4 or CD8 class using the MIRA data. Log10-transformed breadth and depth values were compared by one-way ANOVA with Sidak's multiple comparisons tests. The table was pulled from immuneACCESS by TCRdb, which kept in-frame rearrangements only. Such tables lose some clones; where checked, under half of the loss comes from unresolved V genes, and the rest has no known cause. From that table come the V and J calls and clone size; the DNA was used to work out D and trimming. For this sample the table gives 150,000 to 200,000 clones, of which approximately 90% were detected only once. Around 5.8% of the sample is taken by the ten largest.

CDR1 and CDR2, per the germline V gene (reference sequence), are SEHNR and FQNEAQ. The junction shows trimming of 5 bases on V and 4 bases on J, plus 11 bases between the germline ends. The CDR3, from cysteine to phenylalanine, totals 13 residues. Solely the CDR3 DNA is kept, with 39 bases framed from the first base. The time point label here, explained by the study, means: baseline before first vaccination. The vaccinee samples were drawn from two UK trials, COV001 and COV002, one of which was a single-blind randomized controlled phase 2/3 trial testing AZD1222 (ChAdOx1 nCoV-19) in healthy adults. For TCRbeta chain sequencing, PBMC samples from trial participants were taken at day 0 and at day 28 after the second dose. A note on this clone: The antigen it recognizes is unknown. No qualities accompany the bases; no much larger clone lies one base away.

This TCR came from an adult in good health. The source was peripheral blood, collected on day 0 of AZD1222 vaccination. The rearrangement combines TRBV7-9 with TRBJ1-2; D gene: possibly TRBD1, on 6 matching bases. In nucleotide form, the sequence is TGTGCCAGCAGCCTGGGGGGCGGCTATGGCTACACCTTC. The encoded protein is CASSLGGGYGYTF.